This T cell receptor beta chain was sequenced for a study of blood T cell repertoires in COVID-19. Study as a whole: The United States, Italy and Spain were the sources of the acute and convalescent COVID-19 samples. Nucleic acid was either cDNA or gDNA, and it came from T cells, B-cell-depleted T cells, or PBMCs.

Measured with immunoSEQ multiplex PCR; TCRdb has only the in-frame clones, and not every one. The data show roughly 40,000 clones, around three quarters seen once. From germline, CDR1 is SGHRS and CDR2 YFSETQ. The CDR3 contains 16 residues. V lost 0 bases to trimming and J lost 5 bases; unmatched junction nucleotides: 9. The specimen sequenced was peripheral blood. The V gene is TRBV5-1, the J gene TRBJ1-1, with TRBD1 matching 8 bases. The TCR was taken from an elderly woman with acute or convalescent COVID-19. Here the CDR3 DNA reads TGCGCCAGCAGCTTGGGAGGGACAGGTTTGGGAACTGAAGCTTTCTTT. It specifies CASSLGGTGLGTEAFF.